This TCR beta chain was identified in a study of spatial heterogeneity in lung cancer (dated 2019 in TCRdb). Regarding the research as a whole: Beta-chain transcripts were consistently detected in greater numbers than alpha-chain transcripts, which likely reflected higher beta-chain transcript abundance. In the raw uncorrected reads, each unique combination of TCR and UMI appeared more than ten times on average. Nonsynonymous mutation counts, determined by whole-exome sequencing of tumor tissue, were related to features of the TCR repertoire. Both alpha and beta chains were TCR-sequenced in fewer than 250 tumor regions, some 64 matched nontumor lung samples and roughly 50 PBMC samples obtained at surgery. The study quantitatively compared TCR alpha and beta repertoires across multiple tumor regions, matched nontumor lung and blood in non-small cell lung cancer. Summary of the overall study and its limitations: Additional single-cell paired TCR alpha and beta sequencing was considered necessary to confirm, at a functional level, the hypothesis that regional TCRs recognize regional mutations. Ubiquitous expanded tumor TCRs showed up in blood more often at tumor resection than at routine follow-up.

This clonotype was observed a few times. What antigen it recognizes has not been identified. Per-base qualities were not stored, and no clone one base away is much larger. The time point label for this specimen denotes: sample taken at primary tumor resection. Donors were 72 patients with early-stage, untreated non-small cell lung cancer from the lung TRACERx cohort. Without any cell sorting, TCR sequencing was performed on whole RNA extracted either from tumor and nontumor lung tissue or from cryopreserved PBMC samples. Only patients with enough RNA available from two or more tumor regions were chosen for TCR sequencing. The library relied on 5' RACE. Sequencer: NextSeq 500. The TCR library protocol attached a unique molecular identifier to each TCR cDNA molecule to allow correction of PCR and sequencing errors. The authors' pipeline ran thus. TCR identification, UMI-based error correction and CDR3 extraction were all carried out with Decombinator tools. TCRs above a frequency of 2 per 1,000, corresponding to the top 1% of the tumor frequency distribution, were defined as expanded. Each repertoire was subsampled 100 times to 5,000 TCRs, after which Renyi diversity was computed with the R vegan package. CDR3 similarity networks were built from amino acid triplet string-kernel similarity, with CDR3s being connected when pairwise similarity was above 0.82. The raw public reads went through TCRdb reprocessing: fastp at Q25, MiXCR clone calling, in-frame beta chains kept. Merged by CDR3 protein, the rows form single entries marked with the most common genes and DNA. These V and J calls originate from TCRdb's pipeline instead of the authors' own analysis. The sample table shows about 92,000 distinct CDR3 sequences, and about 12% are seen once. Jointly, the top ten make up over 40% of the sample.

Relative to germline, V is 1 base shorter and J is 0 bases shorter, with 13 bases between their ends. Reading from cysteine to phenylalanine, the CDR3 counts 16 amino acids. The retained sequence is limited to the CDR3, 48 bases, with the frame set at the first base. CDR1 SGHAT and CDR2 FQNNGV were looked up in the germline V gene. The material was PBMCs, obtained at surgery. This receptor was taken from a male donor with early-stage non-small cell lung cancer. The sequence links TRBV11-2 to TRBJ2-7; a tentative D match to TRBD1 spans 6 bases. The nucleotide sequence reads TGTGCCAGCAGCTTAGCTCGACGACAGGACTCCTACGAGCAGTACTTC. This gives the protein CASSLARRQDSYEQYF.